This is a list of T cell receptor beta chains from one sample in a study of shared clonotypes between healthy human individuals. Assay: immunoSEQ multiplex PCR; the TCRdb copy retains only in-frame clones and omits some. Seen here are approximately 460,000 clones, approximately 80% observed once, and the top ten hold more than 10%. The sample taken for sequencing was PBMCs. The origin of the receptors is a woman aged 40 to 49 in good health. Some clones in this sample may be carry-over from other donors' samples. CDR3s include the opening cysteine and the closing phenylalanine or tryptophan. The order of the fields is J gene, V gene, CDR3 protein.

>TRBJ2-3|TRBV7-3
CASQEGTSGRSDTQYF
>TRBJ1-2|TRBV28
CASSPTTGYNYGYTF
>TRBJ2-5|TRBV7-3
CASSLTPGVQETQYF
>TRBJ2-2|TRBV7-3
CASSAGWGLAGELFF
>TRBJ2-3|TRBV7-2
CASSFGVLAESSTDTQYF
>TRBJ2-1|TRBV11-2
CASSLDRLTGEQFF
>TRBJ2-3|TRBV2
CANREDRYTDTQYF
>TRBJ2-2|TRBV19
CASSPRDRRGELFF
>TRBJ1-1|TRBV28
CASSFGGVVAEAFF
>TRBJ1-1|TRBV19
CASSQTGNTEAFF
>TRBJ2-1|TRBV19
CASSKQGENEQFF
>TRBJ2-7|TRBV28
CASTETGGLYEQYF
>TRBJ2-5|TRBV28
CCGTRGQGGPPSCGETQYF
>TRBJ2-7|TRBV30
CAWSRDPAVYEQYF
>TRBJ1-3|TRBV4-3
CASSQGPGNTIYF
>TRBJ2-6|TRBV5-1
CASGYSSGANVLTF
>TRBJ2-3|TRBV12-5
CASASRTGGTTDTQYF
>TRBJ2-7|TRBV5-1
CASSITADEQYF
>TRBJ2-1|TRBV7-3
CASSAGGAGGRGVNEQFF
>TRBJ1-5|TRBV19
CATDRGSSNQPQHF
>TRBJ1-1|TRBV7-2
CASSLTSGRPDEAFF
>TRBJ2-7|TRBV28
CASGGQAASYEQYF
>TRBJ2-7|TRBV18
CASSPSLQDEQYF
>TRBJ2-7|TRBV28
CASSLPTGSLDEQYF
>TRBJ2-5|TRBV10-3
CAISESGLGAQYF
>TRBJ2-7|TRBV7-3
CASSFAGGVDEQYF
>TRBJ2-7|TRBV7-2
CASSIRDSPWAYEQYF
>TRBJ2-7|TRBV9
CASSVEDGATYEQYF
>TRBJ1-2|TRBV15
CATSRDGTRSNYGYTF
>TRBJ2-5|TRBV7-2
CASSSHRVRTETQYF
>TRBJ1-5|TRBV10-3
CAIGRDGGQPQHF
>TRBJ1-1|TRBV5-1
CASSTAAGNTEAFF
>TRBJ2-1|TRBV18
CASSPRTTDYNEQFF
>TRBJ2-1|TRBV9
CASSGRVSSYNEQFF
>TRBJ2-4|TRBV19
CASSIQTGVSVKNIQYF
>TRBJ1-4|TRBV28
CASSPDRLNEKLFF
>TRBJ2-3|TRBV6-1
CASSENMGHGEYF
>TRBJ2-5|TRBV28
CASSLVQVAETQYF
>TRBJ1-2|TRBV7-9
CASSLGGIETGYTF
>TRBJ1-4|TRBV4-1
CASSQSPLGEKLFF
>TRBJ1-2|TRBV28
CASTPPGANYGYTF
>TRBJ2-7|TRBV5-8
CASSSLSSYEQYF
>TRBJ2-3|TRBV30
CAWGTGDTQYF
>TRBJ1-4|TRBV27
CASSLYGPEKLFF
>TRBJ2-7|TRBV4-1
CASSQLAGGTYEQYF
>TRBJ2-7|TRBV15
CATSSPGQGVSEQYF
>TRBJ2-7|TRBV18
CASSPPRAGARLYEQYF
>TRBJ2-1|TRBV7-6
CASRGGMKHEQFF
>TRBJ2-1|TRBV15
CATAKRLAAYNEQFF
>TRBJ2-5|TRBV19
CASSVGTGRRQETQYF